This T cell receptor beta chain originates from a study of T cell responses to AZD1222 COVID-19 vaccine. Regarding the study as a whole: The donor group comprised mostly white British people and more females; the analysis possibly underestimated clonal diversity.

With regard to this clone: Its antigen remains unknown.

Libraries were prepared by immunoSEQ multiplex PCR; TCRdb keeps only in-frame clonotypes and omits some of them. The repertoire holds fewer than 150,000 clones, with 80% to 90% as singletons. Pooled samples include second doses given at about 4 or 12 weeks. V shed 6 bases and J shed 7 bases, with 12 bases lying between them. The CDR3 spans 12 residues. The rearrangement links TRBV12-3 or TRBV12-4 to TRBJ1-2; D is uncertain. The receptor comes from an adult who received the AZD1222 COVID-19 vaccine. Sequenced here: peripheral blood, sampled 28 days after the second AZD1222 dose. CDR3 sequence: CASRVQRGGYTF. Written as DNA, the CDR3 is TGTGCCAGCAGAGTACAGCGGGGTGGCTACACCTTC.